What follows are 28 T cell receptor beta chains derived from one specimen sequenced in a study of blood T cell repertoires in COVID-19. TCRdb keeps only in-frame clones here, not all; method: immunoSEQ multiplex PCR. Altogether about 250,000 clones are present, just over 85% being singletons, with the ten largest covering approximately 1.3%. Sequencing used peripheral blood. The receptors were gathered from a man of 80 years or more with acute or convalescent COVID-19.

The chain employs TRBV27 and TRBJ2-4, with a possible D match to TRBD1 (5 bases). V was pared by 2 bases and J by 1 base, with 21 bases between. The CDR3 is 19 residues long. CDR1 is MNHEY, CDR2 SMNVEV, per germline (reference sequence). This CDR3 is CASSLQGSGAGVAKNIQYF. For the CDR3, the DNA is TGTGCCAGCAGTTTACAGGGTTCGGGTGCAGGAGTGGCCAAAAACATTCAGTACTTC.

The rearrangement joins TRBV18 to TRBJ2-7; 7 nucleotides line up with TRBD2. The V segment lost 2 bases and the J segment 3 bases; nucleotides outside the gene matches: 7. Germline assignment: CDR1 KGHSH and CDR2 LQKENI. CDR3 length: 15 amino acids. CDR3 sequence (DNA): TGTGCCAGCTCACCAGGACTAGAGTTTTTCTACGAGCAGTACTTC. As protein: CASSPGLEFFYEQYF.

The chain carries TRBV25-1 and TRBJ1-1; possibly TRBD1 for D (5 bases). V lost 1 base and J 5 bases, leaving 11 bases between the germline ends. The V gene's germline CDR1 is MGHDK and CDR2 SYGVNS. The CDR3 consists of 14 residues. For the CDR3, the DNA is TGTGCCAGCAGTGAATTGGGGGGGTTGACTGAAGCTTTCTTT. It is translated as CASSELGGLTEAFF.

This clone was detected once. The chain combines TRBV27 with TRBJ2-5; D might be TRBD1 (5 bases). Germline values: CDR1 MNHEY, CDR2 SMNVEV (reference sequence). CDR3 length: 16 amino acids. V lost 2 bases, J lost 2 bases, and 15 bases lay in between. CDR3 nucleotide sequence: TGTGCCAGCAGTTTACGCTTGGCAGGGTGGCAAGAGACCCAGTACTTC. Its translation is CASSLRLAGWQETQYF.

In this sample, this clone turned up once. The chain is built from TRBV7-2 and TRBJ2-2; no definite D call. The CDR3 sequence is 14 residues long. The germline V and J ends were trimmed by 4 bases and 1 base, with 7 bases remaining between them. Germline V gene data show CDR1 as SGHTA and CDR2 as FQGNSA. The CDR3 is CASSSQRNTGELFF. The DNA for the CDR3 is TGTGCCAGCAGCTCACAACGGAACACCGGGGAGCTGTTTTTT. Variable domain in full (rest from reference TRBV7-2 and TRBJ2-2): GAGVSQSPSNKVTEKGKDVELRCDPISGHTALYWYRQSLGQGLEFLIYFQGNSAPDKSGLPSDRFSAERTGGSVSTLTIQRTQQEDSAVYLCASSSQRNTGELFFGEGSRLTVL.

The J gene is TRBJ1-1, the V gene TRBV19; D gene uncertain. In germline, CDR1 is LNHDA, CDR2 SQIVND (reference sequence). V was pared by 2 bases and J by 1 base, with 5 bases between. This CDR3 has 13 amino acids. Written as DNA, the CDR3 is TGTGCCAGTAGTATAAGCGAGAACACTGAAGCTTTCTTT. This codes for CASSISENTEAFF.

In this sample, this clone turned up once. The junction differs from germline at one of its ends, possibly a read error. The rearrangement joins TRBV3-1 (or the pseudogene TRBV3-2) to TRBJ2-7; D is perhaps TRBD1 (6 bases). In germline, CDR1 is LGHDT, CDR2 YNNKEL (reference sequence). The CDR3 is 13 residues long. For the CDR3, the DNA is TGTGCCAGCAGCCAAGAGGCTCCGCGGACAGTTAACTTC. Translation: CASSQEAPRTVNF.

This clone turned up a few times. V gene TRBV11-3 combines with J gene TRBJ2-3; D possibly corresponds to TRBD2 (6 bases). The length of the CDR3 is 14 residues. V lost 3 bases to trimming and J lost 2 bases, with 9 bases between them. The germline V gene has CDR1 SGHNT and CDR2 YENEEA. The CDR3 reads CASSLGGATDTQYF. CDR3 DNA: TGTGCCAGCAGCTTGGGGGGAGCCACAGATACGCAGTATTTT.

In DNA, the CDR3 is TGTGCCAGCAGCTTATATACAGGGGGAACTTCACCCCTCCACTTT. Translating it yields CASSLYTGGTSPLHF. The chain joins TRBV7-2 to TRBJ1-6, with TRBD1 identical over 8 bases. Germline lookup yields CDR1 SGHTA and CDR2 FQGNSA. The ends lost 2 bases at V and 9 bases at J; junction bases unmatched: 6. The CDR3 is 15 residues long.

The V gene is TRBV5-4, the J gene TRBJ2-1; 10 bases agree with TRBD1. The ends lost 5 bases at V and 2 bases at J; junction bases unmatched: 4. This CDR3 is built from 15 residues. In germline, CDR1 is SGHNT, CDR2 YYREEE (reference sequence). The CDR3 spells CASRVDRGTYNEQFF. In DNA form, the CDR3 reads TGTGCCAGCAGGGTGGACAGGGGGACCTACAATGAGCAGTTCTTC.

The chain couples TRBV5-1 to TRBJ2-6; 7 bases fit TRBD2. J was trimmed by 4 bases and V by 3 bases; bases with no gene match: 7. This CDR3 contains 16 residues. The V gene's germline CDR1 is SGHRS and CDR2 YFSETQ. Here the CDR3 reads CASSSSSSGGANVLTF. The DNA of the CDR3 is TGCGCCAGCAGCTCCTCCTCTAGCGGCGGGGCCAACGTCCTGACTTTC.

The chain links TRBV3-1 (or the pseudogene TRBV3-2) to TRBJ1-2; the D is unclear. Germline lookup yields CDR1 LGHDT and CDR2 YNNKEL (reference sequence). This CDR3 is built from 13 residues. Trimming pared 2 bases from V and 8 bases from J, leaving 12 bases between. CDR3 protein: CASSQIEGGGYTF. The CDR3 coding sequence is TGTGCCAGCAGCCAAATAGAGGGAGGAGGCTACACCTTC.

This sequence joins TRBV6-5 and TRBJ2-1, with D possibly matching TRBD2 (6 bases). V was pared by 0 bases and J by 4 bases, with 13 bases between. Per germline, CDR1 MNHEY and CDR2 SVGAGI. The CDR3 consists of 16 residues. CDR3 loop: CASSYSTGVSYNEQFF. The CDR3 nucleotides read TGTGCCAGCAGTTACTCGACGGGGGTTTCATACAATGAGCAGTTCTTC.

This clone showed up just a few times. This chain links TRBV19 with TRBJ2-7, with D possibly being TRBD1 (6 bases). V lost 5 bases to trimming and J lost 3 bases, with 14 bases between them. From germline, CDR1 is LNHDA and CDR2 SQIVND (reference sequence). This CDR3 comprises 14 residues. The CDR3 DNA sequence: TGTGCCAGTAGTTTAAAGACAGGAGTCTACGAGCAGTACTTC. Amino acids: CASSLKTGVYEQYF. The entire variable domain, with the rest obtained from reference TRBV19 and TRBJ2-7, is as follows: DGGITQSPKYLFRKEGQNVTLSCEQNLNHDAMYWYRQDPGQGLRLIYYSQIVNDFQKGDIAEGYSVSREKKESFPLTVTSAQKNPTAFYLCASSLKTGVYEQYFGPGTRLTVT.

This clone was seen a few times. The chain recombines TRBV5-1 with TRBJ2-7, with 8 positions matching TRBD1. The CDR3 extends over 15 amino acids. The J segment lost 7 bases and the V segment lost 4 bases, leaving 13 bases of the junction unmatched. Germline V lookup: CDR1 SGHRS, CDR2 YFSETQ. DNA of the CDR3: TGCGCCAGCAGCCCGGACAGGGTGATGACTAGGGAGCAGTACTTC. Its protein product is CASSPDRVMTREQYF.

The chain employs TRBV6-5 and TRBJ2-5; D is possibly TRBD1 (5 bases). This CDR3 has 15 residues. Germline-derived CDR1 and CDR2 are MNHEY and SVGAGI. V was shortened by 0 bases and J by 4 bases, with 12 bases between the two germline ends. CDR3 sequence: CASSYSGRAPETQYF. As DNA, the CDR3 is TGTGCCAGCAGTTACTCGGGCAGGGCGCCAGAGACCCAGTACTTC.

The rearrangement links TRBV6-6 to TRBJ1-6; 7 bases agree with TRBD1. After removal of 5 bases from V and 5 bases from J, the junction contained 6 bases not matched to a gene. CDR1 and CDR2 (germline): MNHNY, SVGAGI (reference sequence). This CDR3 has 15 amino acids. The CDR3: CASSLTGDHNSPLHF. CDR3 nucleotides: TGTGCCAGCAGTCTAACAGGGGACCATAATTCACCCCTCCACTTT.

This chain links TRBV6-4 with TRBJ1-5; weak D call: TRBD1 (5 bases). Trimming stripped 0 bases from V and 7 bases from J, with 13 bases between. Per germline, CDR1 MRHNA and CDR2 SNTAGT. CDR3 size: 15 residues. CDR3 coding DNA: TGTGCCAGCAGTGACTCTAGAGGGGAGGTCCAGCCCCAGCATTTT. Translating it yields CASSDSRGEVQPQHF.

The chain is built from TRBV12-3 or TRBV12-4 and TRBJ2-1; D is perhaps TRBD2 (5 bases). There are 13 residues in the CDR3. V lost 2 bases, J lost 13 bases, and 15 bases lay in between. The CDR3 region has the DNA TGTGCCAGCAGTTTATTCTCCGAGAGGGAACAGTTCTTC. Protein sequence: CASSLFSEREQFF.

The chain recombines TRBV13 with TRBJ2-4, with a tentative D call TRBD1 (6 bases). V lost 5 bases to trimming and J lost 0 bases, with 14 bases between them. Germline loops: CDR1 PRHDT, CDR2 FYEKMQ (reference sequence). The CDR3 has 16 amino acids. This CDR3 is CASSTLQGPAKNIQYF. The CDR3 DNA is TGTGCCAGCAGCACCCTACAGGGCCCAGCCAAAAACATTCAGTACTTC.

This chain's CDR3 is CASSIAGAGGQPQHF. The DNA of the CDR3 is TGTGCCAGCAGCATTGCGGGGGCGGGGGGTCAGCCCCAGCATTTT. This chain uses TRBV5-5 with TRBJ1-5; a possible D gene is TRBD1 (6 bases). The CDR3 runs 15 residues. V lost 4 bases and J lost 6, with 17 bases in between. The germline CDR1 and CDR2 sequences are SGHKS and YYEKEE (reference sequence).

V gene TRBV29-1 combines with J gene TRBJ2-7, with D unresolved. CDR3 length: 14 residues. Trimming removed 4 bases at V and 0 bases at J, with 13 bases between. Germline V gene sequence: CDR1 SQVTM, CDR2 ANQGSEA. CDR3: CSVGYKSSSYEQYF. CDR3 sequence (DNA): TGCAGCGTTGGATACAAATCCTCCTCCTACGAGCAGTACTTC.

The rearrangement links TRBV28 to TRBJ2-1; 7 bases map to TRBD1. Germline trimming cut 6 bases from V and 4 bases from J; bases unmatched to any gene: 12. The length of the CDR3 is 16 residues. The germline gives CDR1 MDHEN, CDR2 SYDVKM. CDR3 region: CASRVSLDRQYNEQFF. The CDR3 region has the DNA TGTGCCAGCAGGGTCAGTCTGGACAGGCAATACAATGAGCAGTTCTTC.

V gene TRBV27 combines with J gene TRBJ1-5; the D is unclear. Germline V gene data show CDR1 as MNHEY and CDR2 as SMNVEV (reference sequence). The CDR3 runs 13 residues. V was clipped by 5 bases and J by 7 bases, with 12 bases between them. The CDR3 sequence: CASSPPGGQPQHF. CDR3 in DNA: TGTGCCAGCAGTCCCCCGGGAGGCCAGCCCCAGCATTTT.

This clone was counted between two and nine times. The gene calls are TRBV9 and TRBJ2-5; 8 bases fit TRBD1. Trimming cost V 3 bases and J 1 base; bases outside gene matches: 8. Germline assignment: CDR1 SGDLS and CDR2 YYNGEE. CDR3 length: 16 amino acids. The CDR3 DNA sequence: TGTGCCAGCAGCGCACGGACAGGGCGAATCCAAGAGACCCAGTACTTC. This translates into CASSARTGRIQETQYF.

This rearrangement joins TRBV5-5 to TRBJ1-5, with D perhaps TRBD1 (5 bases). V lost 0 bases, J lost 2 bases, and 6 bases lay in between. Germline V gives CDR1 SGHKS, CDR2 YYEKEE (reference sequence). This CDR3 region has 14 residues. The CDR3 sequence is CASSLAGGNQPQHF. The CDR3 bases are TGTGCCAGCAGCTTGGCGGGGGGCAATCAGCCCCAGCATTTT.

The rearrangement links TRBV18 to TRBJ2-1; weak D call: TRBD1 (5 bases). CDR3 length: 15 residues. The germline V and J ends were trimmed by 4 bases and 2 bases, with 12 bases remaining between them. The V gene's germline CDR1 is KGHSH and CDR2 LQKENI. CDR3 in DNA: TGTGCCAGCTCACTGGCAACAGGACCCTACAATGAGCAGTTCTTC. The encoded protein is CASSLATGPYNEQFF.

This sequence joins TRBV7-2 and TRBJ2-7, with 7 bases lining up with TRBD1. CDR1 and CDR2 from the germline V gene are SGHTA and FQGNSA. CDR3 length: 15 amino acids. V lost 1 base, J lost 4 bases, and 7 bases stayed unmatched. The chain's CDR3 is CASSLGSGQSYEQYF. In nucleotides, the CDR3 is TGTGCCAGCAGCTTAGGGTCGGGACAGTCATACGAGCAGTACTTC. The full variable domain, completed using reference TRBV7-2 and TRBJ2-7, is GAGVSQSPSNKVTEKGKDVELRCDPISGHTALYWYRQSLGQGLEFLIYFQGNSAPDKSGLPSDRFSAERTGGSVSTLTIQRTQQEDSAVYLCASSLGSGQSYEQYFGPGTRLTVT.